The 2 T cell receptor beta chains below were found in one sample sequenced in a study of identical twins. TCRdb analysed the 5' RACE reads with MiXCR anew, one entry per CDR3 protein. The data hold 1.5 million to 2 million distinct CDR3 sequences, with around 29% observed a single time. The sequencing input was cord blood. The origin of the receptors is a newborn girl in good health.

The chain carries TRBV20-1 and TRBJ2-1; TRBD2 is a possible D gene (6 bases). The last part of the DNA fits TRBJ2-7 better; the J call may be wrong. Germline assignment: CDR1 DFQATT and CDR2 SNEGSKA (reference sequence). The length of the CDR3 is 14 residues. The CDR3 sequence is CSAEDGSSYNEQYF. The DNA for the CDR3 is TGCAGTGCTGAGGACGGGAGCTCCTACAATGAGCAGTACTTC.

This clonotype came up a few times. This chain links TRBV20-1 with TRBJ1-2; TRBD1 agrees at 11 bases. Germline CDR1 and CDR2: DFQATT and SNEGSKA (reference sequence). The ends lost 0 bases at V and 5 bases at J; junction bases unmatched: 5. This CDR3 contains 15 residues. The CDR3 bases are TGCAGTGCTAGAGATAGGGACAGGGGGGGATATGGCTACACCTTC. It codes for CSARDRDRGGYGYTF.